This T cell receptor (beta chain) was found in a study of cytomegalovirus exposure and HLA in healthy donors. Overall study: Within the Caucasian-associated ancestry cluster were 81% of the approximately 390 genotyped donors.

Study results and caveats: According to the study, some 160 TCR beta chains were cytomegalovirus-associated. In an earlier analysis, most TCR beta V segments were productive about 87% or about 30% of the time.

Primers for the PCR totalled 60 Vbeta and 13 Jbeta. Clones were read by immunoSEQ multiplex PCR, and TCRdb kept only the in-frame ones, dropping some. This repertoire shows roughly 97,000 clones, roughly 85% found once; its top ten account for 5.8%. V was clipped by 0 bases and J by 4 bases, with 9 bases between them. Germline V gene data show CDR1 as MNHNY and CDR2 as SVGAGI (reference sequence). The CDR3 totals 14 residues. Healthy people donating bone marrow made up the donors. Notes on this clone: The antigen is unknown.

This chain connects TRBV6-6 to TRBJ1-2; D uncertain. The sequenced material came from PBMCs. The clonotype comes from a man in his 60s in good health and CMV-seropositive. This chain's CDR3 is CASSYSGSFYGYTF. In DNA form, the CDR3 reads TGTGCCAGCAGTTACTCCGGGTCATTCTATGGCTACACCTTC.